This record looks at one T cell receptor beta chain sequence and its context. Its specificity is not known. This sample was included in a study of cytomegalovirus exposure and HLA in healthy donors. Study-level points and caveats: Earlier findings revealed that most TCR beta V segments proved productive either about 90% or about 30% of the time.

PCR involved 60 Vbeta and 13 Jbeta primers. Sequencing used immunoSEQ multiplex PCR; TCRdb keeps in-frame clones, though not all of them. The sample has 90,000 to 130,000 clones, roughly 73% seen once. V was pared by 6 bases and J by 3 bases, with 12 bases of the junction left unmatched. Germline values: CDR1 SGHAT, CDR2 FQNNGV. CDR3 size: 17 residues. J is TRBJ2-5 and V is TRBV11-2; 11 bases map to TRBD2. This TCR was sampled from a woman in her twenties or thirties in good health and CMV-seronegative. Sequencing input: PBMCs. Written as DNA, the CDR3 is TGTGCCAGCAGATACACCCGACTAGCGGGACCAGAAGAGACCCAGTACTTC. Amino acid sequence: CASRYTRLAGPEETQYF.